These 16 T cell receptor beta chains came from one sample sequenced in a study of shared clonotypes between healthy human individuals. Profiled with immunoSEQ multiplex PCR; TCRdb holds only in-frame clones, not every one. Of about 1.1 million clones listed, 78% were seen once; the top ten hold roughly 0.62%. Sequenced sample: memory CD4+ T cells from PBMCs. Subset specified: CD45RA-negative fraction. The receptor set was obtained from a man between 18 and 29 years old in good health. Some clones in this sample may be carry-over from other donors' samples.

This clone was observed a single time. V and J are TRBV9 and TRBJ1-2, with a possible D match to TRBD1 (5 bases). The germline V gene has CDR1 SGDLS and CDR2 YYNGEE. This CDR3 has 15 residues. Trimming shortened V by 3 bases and J by 1 base, and 13 bases separated the two germline ends. Here the CDR3 DNA reads TGTGCCAGCAGCGCCGACAGCAAAATTAACTATGGCTACACCTTC. It encodes CASSADSKINYGYTF.

This clone was counted only a few times. The chain is built from TRBV7-2 and TRBJ2-1, with 9 bases identical to TRBD2. There are 15 residues in the CDR3. CDR1 is SGHTA and CDR2 is FQGNSA in the germline V gene. The V and J ends lost 2 bases and 10 bases, in that order; junction bases with no gene match: 9. CDR3 in amino acids: CASSLKAGGPGEQFF. Written as DNA, the CDR3 is TGTGCCAGCAGCTTAAAGGCGGGAGGGCCGGGGGAGCAGTTCTTC.

The chain employs TRBV7-8 and TRBJ1-1; weak D call: TRBD1 (5 bases). The V end was cut by 3 bases, the J end by 5 bases, with 13 bases between. The CDR3 totals 14 residues. Germline CDR1 and CDR2: SGHVS and FQNEAQ. The CDR3 coding sequence is TGTGCCAGCAGCTTTCGGTCAGGGAGTACTGAAGCTTTCTTT. Translating it yields CASSFRSGSTEAFF.

With respect to this clone: The same CDR3 also results from other DNA sequences found in this sample. The chain recombines TRBV4-1 with TRBJ2-1, with no clear D. This CDR3 is 11 amino acids long. Trimming took off 3 bases at V and 3 bases at J, with 0 bases between the two ends. Germline CDR1 reads MGHRA; CDR2 reads YSYEKL. CDR3 region: CASSHYNEQFF. The CDR3 nucleotides read TGCGCCAGCAGCCACTACAATGAGCAGTTCTTC.

This chain connects TRBV5-1 to TRBJ2-5; 8 bases map to TRBD1. CDR1 and CDR2 from the germline V gene are SGHRS and YFSETQ. The J segment lost 2 bases and the V segment lost 3 bases, leaving 6 bases of the junction unmatched. The CDR3 spans 15 residues. CDR3 coding DNA: TGCGCCAGCAGCTCACCAGACAGGGGACAAGAGACCCAGTACTTC. Translating gives CASSSPDRGQETQYF.

This clone was detected a few times. The J gene is TRBJ2-7, the V gene TRBV20-1; TRBD1 agrees at 7 bases. CDR3 length equals 11 residues. Per the germline V gene, CDR1 is DFQATT and CDR2 is SNEGSKA (reference sequence). The CDR3 DNA follows: TGCAAGCCCGGGACAGACTACGAGCAGTACTTC. It is translated as CKPGTDYEQYF.

This clone was seen a few times. The rearrangement joins TRBV18 to TRBJ1-3; maybe TRBD1 (5 bases). Germline CDR1 KGHSH, CDR2 LQKENI. The CDR3 covers 14 residues. V lost 2 bases and J lost 3, with 8 bases in between. The chain's CDR3 is CASSPSGIGNTIYF. The CDR3 nucleotides are TGTGCCAGCTCACCATCAGGGATTGGAAACACCATATATTTT. The full variable domain, completed using reference TRBV18 and TRBJ1-3, is NAGVMQNPRHLVRRRGQEARLRCSPMKGHSHVYWYRQLPEEGLKFMVYLQKENIIDESGMPKERFSAEFPKEGPSILRIQQVVRGDSAAYFCASSPSGIGNTIYFGEGSWLTVV.

This rearrangement joins TRBV2 to TRBJ1-2; TRBD1 matches at 7 bases. V was pared by 8 bases and J by 4 bases, with 4 bases of the junction left unmatched. CDR3 size: 12 residues. Germline-derived CDR1 and CDR2 are SNHLY and FYNNEI. CDR3 protein: CASDRDSYGYTF. In nucleotides, the CDR3 is TGTGCCAGCGACCGGGACAGCTATGGCTACACCTTC.

The chain links TRBV28 to TRBJ2-2; 8 nucleotides match TRBD2. Germline V lookup: CDR1 MDHEN, CDR2 SYDVKM. The CDR3 loop spans 17 amino acids. Unmatched junction bases numbered 10, after V lost 5 bases and J lost 2 bases. CDR3 sequence: CASSRGGGSPNTGELFF. The CDR3 DNA reads as TGTGCCAGCAGTCGTGGCGGGGGGAGCCCCAACACCGGGGAGCTGTTTTTT. The variable domain in full, with the rest retrieved from reference TRBV28 and TRBJ2-2, is DVKVTQSSRYLVKRTGEKVFLECVQDMDHENMFWYRQDPGLGLRLIYFSYDVKMKEKGDIPEGYSVSREKKERFSLILESASTNQTSMYLCASSRGGGSPNTGELFFGEGSRLTVL.

V gene TRBV27 combines with J gene TRBJ2-1; 9 positions agree with TRBD2. This CDR3 contains 17 residues. With V trimmed by 4 bases and J by 8 bases, 15 bases remained unmatched. From germline, CDR1 is MNHEY and CDR2 SMNVEV (reference sequence). This CDR3 reads CASSSPIGREGRDEQFF. DNA of the CDR3: TGTGCCAGCAGTTCCCCTATCGGGCGGGAGGGCCGCGATGAGCAGTTCTTC.

The chain combines TRBV19 with TRBJ1-1; D gene unclear. This CDR3 region has 15 residues. Trimming shortened V by 3 bases and J by 4 bases, and 15 bases separated the two germline ends. Per the germline V gene, CDR1 is LNHDA and CDR2 is SQIVND (reference sequence). CDR3 nucleotides: TGTGCCAGTAGTATCGGAGAGTATGGACGCACTGAAGCTTTCTTT. It translates to CASSIGEYGRTEAFF.

The chain uses TRBV7-2 and TRBJ2-1; weak D call: TRBD2 (5 bases). Per germline, CDR1 SGHTA and CDR2 FQGNSA. The CDR3 length is 15 residues. The V end lost 2 bases, the J end lost 7 bases, and 15 bases lay between the germline ends. The CDR3, as DNA: TGTGCCAGCAGCTTAAAAATCTCGGGGTGGAATGAGCAGTTCTTC. This translates into CASSLKISGWNEQFF.

The chain carries TRBV7-2 and TRBJ1-5; tentative D call: TRBD1 (5 bases). Germline assignment: CDR1 SGHTA and CDR2 FQGNSA. Trimming removed 0 bases at V and 7 bases at J, with 10 bases between. The CDR3 consists of 14 residues. The CDR3 DNA is TGTGCCAGCAGCTTAGCCAGTGGGGGGCAGCCCCAGCATTTT. Its translation: CASSLASGGQPQHF. Full variable domain (rest looked up from reference TRBV7-2 and TRBJ1-5): GAGVSQSPSNKVTEKGKDVELRCDPISGHTALYWYRQSLGQGLEFLIYFQGNSAPDKSGLPSDRFSAERTGGSVSTLTIQRTQQEDSAVYLCASSLASGGQPQHFGDGTRLSIL.

This clone was seen only once. The chain employs TRBV7-2 and TRBJ2-6; D not resolved. Between the trimmed V and J ends, which lost 0 bases and 0 bases, there was a span of 3 bases. The germline CDR1 and CDR2 sequences are SGHTA and FQGNSA. The CDR3 runs to 15 residues. In nucleotides, the CDR3 is TGTGCCAGCAGCTTAGCAGCCTCTGGGGCCAACGTCCTGACTTTC. Translating it yields CASSLAASGANVLTF.

The sample holds one count of this clone. This chain uses TRBV5-1 with TRBJ2-1, with TRBD2 identical over 7 bases. V gave up 0 bases and J gave up 0 bases; unmatched junction bases: 3. Germline CDR1 reads SGHRS; CDR2 reads YFSETQ. The CDR3 totals 16 residues. As DNA, the CDR3 is TGCGCCAGCAGCTTGGGTTCTAGCGGCTCCTACAATGAGCAGTTCTTC. Protein sequence: CASSLGSSGSYNEQFF.

This clone was seen a handful of times. A much larger clone is a single base away; this may be a read error. The same CDR3 can be traced to other DNA sequences in this sample. This chain links TRBV6-1 with TRBJ1-5; no firm D call. The CDR3 contains 12 residues. Germline CDR1 MNHNS, CDR2 SASEGT. Trimming removed 7 bases from V and 0 bases from J, with 4 bases in between. CDR3: CASTYSNQPQHF. DNA for the CDR3: TGTGCCAGCACCTATAGCAATCAGCCCCAGCATTTT.